A single sample gave rise to the 5 T cell receptor beta chains below, sequenced in a study of CD8+CD57+ T cells in acquired aplastic anemia. Sequencing was done on patients that had shown CD8+CD57+ cell expansion by flow cytometry. Researchers used genomic DNA as the template to profile TCR beta VDJ and CDR3. One entry per CDR3 protein results from TCRdb running MiXCR on the reads. In the table there are around 200,000 distinct CDR3 sequences, 40% to 60% of which are singletons. Sample: sorted CD4+, CD8+, or CD8+CD57+ T cells (not recorded which) from PBMCs. Receptor source: a human donor with aplastic anemia.

The J gene is TRBJ1-1, the V gene TRBV19; 8 bases are shared with TRBD1. CDR1 is LNHDA and CDR2 is SQIVND in the germline V gene (reference sequence). This CDR3 contains 14 residues. Trimming cost V 4 bases and J 3 bases; bases outside gene matches: 4. The chain's CDR3 is CASSTGQVHTEAFF. CDR3 sequence (DNA): TGTGCCAGTAGTACGGGACAGGTCCACACTGAAGCTTTCTTT.

A single count supports this clonotype. This may arise from a read error, as a much more abundant clone is one base away. The V and J genes are TRBV5-1 and TRBJ1-6; tentatively, D is TRBD1 (5 bases). The CDR3 has 15 residues. The germline gives CDR1 SGHRS, CDR2 YFSETQ. The CDR3 spells CASSLGQGVRSPPHF. CDR3 coding DNA: TGCGCCAGCAGCTTGGGGCAGGGTGTACGGTCACCCCCCCACTTT.

This chain uses TRBV2 with TRBJ1-2; perhaps TRBD1 as D (6 bases). The CDR3 runs 14 residues. The germline CDR1 and CDR2 sequences are SNHLY and FYNNEI. V lost 1 base to trimming and J lost 4 bases, with 10 bases between them. This CDR3 reads CASSEDQGRYGYTF. The DNA for the CDR3 is TGTGCCAGCAGTGAAGACCAGGGGCGCTATGGCTACACCTTC. Filled out from reference TRBV2 and TRBJ1-2, the complete variable domain reads EPEVTQTPSHQVTQMGQEVILRCVPISNHLYFYWYRQILGQKVEFLVSFYNNEISEKSEIFDDQFSVERPDGSNFTLKIRSTKLEDSAMYFCASSEDQGRYGYTFGSGTRLTVV.

In this sample, this clonotype turned up many times. In nucleotides, the CDR3 is TGTGCCAGCAGTGAAAGGGCCGGCTATGGCTACACCTTC. Amino acid sequence: CASSERAGYGYTF. V gene TRBV6-1 combines with J gene TRBJ1-2; D unresolved. Germline lookup yields CDR1 MNHNS and CDR2 SASEGT. V was cut by 2 bases and J by 4 bases, with 8 bases left in between. This CDR3 has 13 amino acids.

This clonotype has a handful of counts. The chain recombines TRBV15 with TRBJ1-2; D remains ambiguous. The CDR3 extends over 13 amino acids. V gave up 1 base and J gave up 0 bases, with 3 bases separating them. The germline CDR1 and CDR2 sequences are LNHNV and YYDKDF (reference sequence). In DNA form, the CDR3 reads TGTGCCACCAGCAGAGTCACTAACTATGGCTACACCTTC. Its translation is CATSRVTNYGYTF.